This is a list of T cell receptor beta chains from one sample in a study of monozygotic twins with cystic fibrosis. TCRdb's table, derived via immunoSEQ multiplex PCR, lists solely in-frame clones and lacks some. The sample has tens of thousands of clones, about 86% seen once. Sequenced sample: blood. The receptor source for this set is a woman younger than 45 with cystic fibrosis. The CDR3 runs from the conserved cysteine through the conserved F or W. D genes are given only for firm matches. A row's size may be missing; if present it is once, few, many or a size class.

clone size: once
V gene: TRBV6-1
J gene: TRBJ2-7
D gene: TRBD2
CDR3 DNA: TGTGCCAGCAGTGAAATATCGGTGAGCGGGGGGCCCTACGAGCAGTACTTC
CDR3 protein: CASSEISVSGGPYEQYF

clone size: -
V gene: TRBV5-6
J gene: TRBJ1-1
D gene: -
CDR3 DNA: TGTGCCAGCAGCTTGGGGGGCCGGGAAGCTTTCTTT
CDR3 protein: CASSLGGREAFF

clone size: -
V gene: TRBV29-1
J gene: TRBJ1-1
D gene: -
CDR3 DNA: TGCAGCGTTGAACGTCTTGGAGGCACTGAAGCTTTCTTT
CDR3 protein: CSVERLGGTEAFF

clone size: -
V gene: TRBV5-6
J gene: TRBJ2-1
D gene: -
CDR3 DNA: TGTGCCAGCAGCGCTGGGTACGGGGTGGGGCAGTTCTTC
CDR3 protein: CASSAGYGVGQFF

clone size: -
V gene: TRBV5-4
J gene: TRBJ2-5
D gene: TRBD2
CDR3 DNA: TGTGCCAGCAGCTCACTCACTAGCGGGGGGAACCAAGAGACCCAGTACTTC
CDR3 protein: CASSSLTSGGNQETQYF

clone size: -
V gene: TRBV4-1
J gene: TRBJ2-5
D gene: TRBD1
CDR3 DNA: TGCGCCAGCAGCCATGGACAGGGGGCAAAGACCCAGTACTTC
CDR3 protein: CASSHGQGAKTQYF

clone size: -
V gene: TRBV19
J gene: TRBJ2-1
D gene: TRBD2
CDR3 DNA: TGTGCCAGTAGTAATTTGGGACTAGGCTGGGGTTCCTACAATGAGCAGTTCTTC
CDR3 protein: CASSNLGLGWGSYNEQFF

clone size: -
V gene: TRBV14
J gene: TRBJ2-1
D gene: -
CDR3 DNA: TGTGCCAGCAGCCAAGATCTTATCCCCCTTCAGTTCTTC
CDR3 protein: CASSQDLIPLQFF

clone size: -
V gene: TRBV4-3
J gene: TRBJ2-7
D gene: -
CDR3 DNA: TGCGCCAGCAGCCAAGATGTGGGTAGCGCCGCCTACGAGCAGTACTTC
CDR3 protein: CASSQDVGSAAYEQYF

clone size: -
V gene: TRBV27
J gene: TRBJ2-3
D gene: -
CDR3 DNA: TGTGCCAGCAGTTTAGTCAGGGGTACAGATACGCAGTATTTT
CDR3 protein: CASSLVRGTDTQYF

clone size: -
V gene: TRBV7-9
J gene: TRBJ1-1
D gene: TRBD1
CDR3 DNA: TGTGCCAGCAGCGGACAGGGGGCCTCGTTAATGAACACTGAAGCTTTCTTT
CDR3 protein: CASSGQGASLMNTEAFF

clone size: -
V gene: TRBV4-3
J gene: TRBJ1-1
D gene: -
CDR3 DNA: TGCGCCAGCAGCCAAAGGACGGTGAACACTGAAGCTTTCTTT
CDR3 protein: CASSQRTVNTEAFF

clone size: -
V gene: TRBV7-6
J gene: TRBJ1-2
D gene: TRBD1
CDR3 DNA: TGTGCCAGCAGCGCGGAACAGGGGGCTGACTATGGCTACACCTTC
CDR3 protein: CASSAEQGADYGYTF

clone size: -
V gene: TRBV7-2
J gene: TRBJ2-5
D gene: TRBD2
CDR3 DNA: TGTGCCAGCACCCGGGGGGGACGGGGGACCCAGTACTTC
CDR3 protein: CASTRGGRGTQYF

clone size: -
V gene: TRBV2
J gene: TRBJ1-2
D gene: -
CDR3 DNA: TGTGCCAGCAGTGTCGGTCGGGTTGAAGCTAACTATGGCTACACCTTC
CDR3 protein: CASSVGRVEANYGYTF

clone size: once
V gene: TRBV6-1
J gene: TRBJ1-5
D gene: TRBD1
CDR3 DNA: TGTGCCAGCAGGGGACCACAGGGGGCGCATCAGCCCCAGCATTTT
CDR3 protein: CASRGPQGAHQPQHF

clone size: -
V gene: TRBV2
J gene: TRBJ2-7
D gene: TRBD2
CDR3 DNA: TGTGCCAGCAGTTCCCCGGAGAGCGGGGGCGAGGCCTACGAGCAGTACTTC
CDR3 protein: CASSSPESGGEAYEQYF

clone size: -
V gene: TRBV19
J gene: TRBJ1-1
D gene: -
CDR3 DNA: TGTGCCAGTAGAAGGGAGAGTGAAGCTTTCTTT
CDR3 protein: CASRRESEAFF

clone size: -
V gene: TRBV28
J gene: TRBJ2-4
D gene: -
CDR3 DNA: TGTGCCAGCAGTTCACGCCGGGGACTAGCCAAAAACATTCAGTACTTC
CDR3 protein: CASSSRRGLAKNIQYF

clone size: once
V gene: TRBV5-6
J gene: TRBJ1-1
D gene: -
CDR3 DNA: TGTGCCAGCAGCTTGGGGTTTGCGGGAAGTGGTGAAGCTTTCTTT
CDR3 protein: CASSLGFAGSGEAFF

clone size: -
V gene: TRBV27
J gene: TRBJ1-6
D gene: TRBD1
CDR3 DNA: TGTGCCAGGGGACAGAATAATTCACCCCTCCACTTT
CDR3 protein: CARGQNNSPLHF

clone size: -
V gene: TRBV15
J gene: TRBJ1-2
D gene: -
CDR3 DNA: TGTGCCACCAGCAGAGAATCAGGCAGGGACTATGGCTACACCTTC
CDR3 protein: CATSRESGRDYGYTF

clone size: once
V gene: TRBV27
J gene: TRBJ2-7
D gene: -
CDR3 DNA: TGTGCCAGCAGTTCCCTCTACGAGCAGTACTTC
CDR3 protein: CASSSLYEQYF

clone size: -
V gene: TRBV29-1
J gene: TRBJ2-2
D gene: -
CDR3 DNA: TGCAGCGTTGAAGATCGAGACGGGAAGGTTCGCGGGGAGCTGTTTTTT
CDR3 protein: CSVEDRDGKVRGELFF

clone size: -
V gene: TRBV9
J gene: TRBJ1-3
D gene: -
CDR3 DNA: TGTGCCAGCAGCGTAGATATTTCGGGGGGAAACACCATATATTTT
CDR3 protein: CASSVDISGGNTIYF

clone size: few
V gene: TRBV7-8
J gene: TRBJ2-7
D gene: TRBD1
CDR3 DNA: TGTGCCAGCAGCCCCGGACAGGGAGACGAGCAGTACTTC
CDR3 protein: CASSPGQGDEQYF

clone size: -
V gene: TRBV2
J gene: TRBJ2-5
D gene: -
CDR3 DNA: TGTGCCAGCAGTAGGTTTACCGGCCAAGAGACCCAGTACTTC
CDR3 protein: CASSRFTGQETQYF

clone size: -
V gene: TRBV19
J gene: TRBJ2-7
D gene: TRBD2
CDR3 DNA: TGTGCCAGTAGGAAGAACGGGGAGGGGTCCTACGAGCAGTACTTC
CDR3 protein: CASRKNGEGSYEQYF

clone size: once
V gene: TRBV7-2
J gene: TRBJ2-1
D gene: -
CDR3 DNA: TGTGCCAGCAGTCTCGATAGCGGATACAATGAGCAGTTCTTC
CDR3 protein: CASSLDSGYNEQFF

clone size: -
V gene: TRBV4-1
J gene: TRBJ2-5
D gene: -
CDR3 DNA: TGCGCCAGCAGACACAGATCCGGGTACGGACAGACCCAGTACTTC
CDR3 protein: CASRHRSGYGQTQYF

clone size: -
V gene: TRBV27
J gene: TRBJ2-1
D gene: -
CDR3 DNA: TGTGCCAGCAGTGGGACCCTCTTAGTCGCGGTACGGGAGCAGTTCTTC
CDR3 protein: CASSGTLLVAVREQFF

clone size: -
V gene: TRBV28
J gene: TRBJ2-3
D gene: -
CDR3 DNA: TGTGCCAGCAGTTTGGGAGGTTTCGCAGATACGCAGTATTTT
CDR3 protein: CASSLGGFADTQYF

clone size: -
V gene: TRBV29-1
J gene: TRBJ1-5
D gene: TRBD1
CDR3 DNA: TGCAGCGCTTGTATGACAGGGATCGACCAGCCCCAGCATTTT
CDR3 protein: CSACMTGIDQPQHF

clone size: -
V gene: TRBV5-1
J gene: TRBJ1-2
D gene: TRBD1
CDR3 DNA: TGCGCCAGCAGTTCCAGACAGGGCGGCTATGGCTACACCTTC
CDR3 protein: CASSSRQGGYGYTF

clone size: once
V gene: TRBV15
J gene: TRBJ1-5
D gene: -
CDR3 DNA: TGTGCCACCAGCATAGGTGGGGTACAACAGCCCCAGCATTTT
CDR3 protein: CATSIGGVQQPQHF

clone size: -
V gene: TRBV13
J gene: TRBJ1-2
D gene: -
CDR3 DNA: TGTGCCAGCTCACGAGACTATGGCTACACCTTC
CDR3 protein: CASSRDYGYTF

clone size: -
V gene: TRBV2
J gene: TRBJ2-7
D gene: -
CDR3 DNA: TGTGCCAGCAGTGAAAGGTCAGGGAACTACGAGCAGTACTTC
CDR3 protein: CASSERSGNYEQYF

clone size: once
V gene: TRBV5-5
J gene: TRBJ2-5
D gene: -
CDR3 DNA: TGTGCCAGCAGCCGGAGACCTGCTTGGCAAGAGACCCAGTACTTC
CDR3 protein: CASSRRPAWQETQYF

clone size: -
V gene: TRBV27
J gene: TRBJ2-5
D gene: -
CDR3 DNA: TGTGCCAGCAGTCCCTTGGGTGTGAAGACCCAGTACTTC
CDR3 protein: CASSPLGVKTQYF

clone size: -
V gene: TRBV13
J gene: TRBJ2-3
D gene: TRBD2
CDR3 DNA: TGTGCCAGCAGCTCCCCGGGGACTAGCGGACTACTAGAGGGTAGCACAGATACGCAGTATTTT
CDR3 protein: CASSSPGTSGLLEGSTDTQYF

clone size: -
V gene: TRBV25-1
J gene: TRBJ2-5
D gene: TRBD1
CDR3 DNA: TGTGCCAGCAGGGGACAGGGGTGGGAGACCCAGTACTTC
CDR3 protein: CASRGQGWETQYF

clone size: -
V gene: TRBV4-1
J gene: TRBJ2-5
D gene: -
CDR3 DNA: TGCGCCAGCAGCCAAGGGGGCGCCAGGGTAGAGACCCAGTACTTC
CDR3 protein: CASSQGGARVETQYF

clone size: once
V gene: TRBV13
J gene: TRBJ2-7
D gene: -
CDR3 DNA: TGTGCCAGCAGCTTAGGACGTAGAGGGGGCGAGCAGTACTTC
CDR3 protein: CASSLGRRGGEQYF

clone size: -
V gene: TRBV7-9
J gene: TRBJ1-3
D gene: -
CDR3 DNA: TGTGCCAGCAGTCTGGAGGGAAGAGGAAACACCATATATTTT
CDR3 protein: CASSLEGRGNTIYF

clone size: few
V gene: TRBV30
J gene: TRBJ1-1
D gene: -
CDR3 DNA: TGTGCCTGGGGGACGGAGAACACTGAAGCTTTCTTT
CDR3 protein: CAWGTENTEAFF

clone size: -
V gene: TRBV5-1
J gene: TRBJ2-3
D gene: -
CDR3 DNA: TGCGCCAGCAGCTTGGGGAAAACCGGGACCCTGAGCACAGATACGCAGTATTTT
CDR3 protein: CASSLGKTGTLSTDTQYF

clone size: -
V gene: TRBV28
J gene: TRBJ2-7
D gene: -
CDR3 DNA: TGTGCCAGCAGTTTAATAATCTACGAGCAGTACTTC
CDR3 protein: CASSLIIYEQYF

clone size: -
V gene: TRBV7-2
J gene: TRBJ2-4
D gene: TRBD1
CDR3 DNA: TGTGCCAGCAGCCGCCGGGACAGGGTCTACTTC
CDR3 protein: CASSRRDRVYF

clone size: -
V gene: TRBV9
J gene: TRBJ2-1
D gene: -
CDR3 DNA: TGTGCCAGCAGCGCCCCGGGACATAACAATGAGCAGTTCTTC
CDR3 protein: CASSAPGHNNEQFF

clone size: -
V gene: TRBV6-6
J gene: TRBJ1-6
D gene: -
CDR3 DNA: TGTGCCAGCAGCGGGGGTCTGAGCTCCTATAATTCACCCCTCCACTTT
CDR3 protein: CASSGGLSSYNSPLHF